The source of this T cell receptor beta chain is a study of response to subunit inactivated influenza vaccine. Study-level points and caveats: Every seasonal influenza vaccination brings in few new T cells, the authors suggested.

A note on this clonotype: Antigen unknown.

CDR3 length equals 13 residues. CDR1 SEHNR and CDR2 FQNEAQ come from the germline V gene (reference sequence). Losses at the gene ends were 5 bases for V and 9 bases for J; bases not matched to a gene: 6. TCRdb processed the RT-PCR reads anew with MiXCR; each CDR3 protein has one entry. The table includes approximately 530,000 distinct CDR3 sequences, 6.5% to 8% detected once. The TCR sequence derives from a man in his fifties or sixties who received an inactivated influenza vaccine. The source material was PBMCs from blood, sampled approximately 25 months after vaccination. The chain has TRBV7-9 and TRBJ2-1; 8 bases match TRBD2. The CDR3 sequence is CASSPGTSIEQFF. Here the CDR3 DNA reads TGTGCCAGCAGCCCTGGGACTAGTATTGAGCAGTTCTTC. Drawing the rest from reference TRBV7-9 and TRBJ2-1, the complete variable domain is DTGVSQNPRHKITKRGQNVTFRCDPISEHNRLYWYRQTLGQGPEFLTYFQNEAQLEKSRLLSDRFSAERPKGSFSTLEIQRTEQGDSAMYLCASSPGTSIEQFFGPGTRLTVL.